The 16 T cell receptor beta chains in this list originate from one sample, sequenced in a study of T cell responses to AZD1222 COVID-19 vaccine. Data came from immunoSEQ multiplex PCR; TCRdb stores just in-frame clones and leaves some out. Counted here are 140,000 to 150,000 clones, just over 90% occurring once; the ten biggest clones make up about 3%. The sample here was peripheral blood, taken on day 0 of MenACWY control vaccination. All receptors come from an adult in good health.

CDR3 DNA sequence: TGTGCCATCAGTTTGGACAGGTTGAATGAGCAGTTCTTC. Encoded protein: CAISLDRLNEQFF. This chain uses TRBV10-3 with TRBJ2-1; 7 bases fit TRBD1. V lost 5 bases, J lost 7 bases, and 5 bases stayed unmatched. The CDR3 is 13 residues long. Germline CDR1 reads ENHRY; CDR2 reads SYGVKD.

V usage is TRBV29-1 and J usage is TRBJ1-2; the D is unclear. Trimming shortened V by 5 bases and J by 4 bases, and 14 bases separated the two germline ends. Looked up from germline, CDR1 is SQVTM and CDR2 is ANQGSEA. The CDR3 totals 13 residues. The CDR3 reads CSVRHESSYGYTF. The CDR3 DNA is TGCAGCGTTAGACACGAGAGTTCCTATGGCTACACCTTC. Based on the CDR3 plus reference TRBV29-1 and TRBJ1-2, the full variable domain is SAVISQKPSRDICQRGTSLTIQCQVDSQVTMMFWYRQQPGQSLTLIATANQGSEATYESGFVIDKFPISRPNLTFSTLTVSNMSPEDSSIYLCSVRHESSYGYTFGSGTRLTVV.

The rearrangement joins TRBV7-9 to TRBJ2-4, with D maybe TRBD1 (5 bases). This CDR3 comprises 14 residues. Trimming cost V 4 bases and J 3 bases, with 10 bases left between them. Germline values: CDR1 SEHNR, CDR2 FQNEAQ (reference sequence). CDR3: CASSSQGGKNIQYF. In nucleotides, the CDR3 is TGTGCCAGCAGCTCGCAGGGTGGCAAAAACATTCAGTACTTC.

V gene TRBV3-1 (or the pseudogene TRBV3-2) combines with J gene TRBJ2-2; 9 bases map to TRBD1. Per germline, CDR1 LGHDT and CDR2 YNNKEL (reference sequence). The CDR3 loop spans 15 amino acids. V gave up 7 bases and J gave up 2 bases; unmatched junction bases: 5. This chain's CDR3 is CASTLGQGNTGELFF. The DNA of the CDR3 is TGTGCCAGCACCCTGGGACAGGGTAACACCGGGGAGCTGTTTTTT.

This clone was seen a handful of times. V is TRBV5-4 and J is TRBJ2-1; D possibly corresponds to TRBD2 (6 bases). Between the trimmed V and J ends, which lost 1 base and 3 bases, there was a span of 11 bases. In germline, CDR1 is SGHNT, CDR2 YYREEE (reference sequence). The CDR3 covers 15 residues. DNA of the CDR3: TGTGCCAGCAGCTTGACTAGCAGTTACTACAATGAGCAGTTCTTC. This translates into CASSLTSSYYNEQFF.

This sequence joins TRBV2 and TRBJ1-4; D gene unclear. This CDR3 spans 19 amino acids. Trimming removed 4 bases from V and 3 bases from J, with 24 bases in between. Germline-derived CDR1 and CDR2 are SNHLY and FYNNEI. Written as DNA, the CDR3 is TGTGCCAGCAGTGGGAACTCAAGGCCATTCCATGCCCCTAATGAAAAACTGTTTTTT. The encoded protein is CASSGNSRPFHAPNEKLFF.

This clone was observed a single time. V and J are TRBV7-8 and TRBJ2-7, with TRBD1 matching over 11 bases. V dropped 2 bases and J dropped 6; count of bases not matched to a gene: 6. The CDR3 length is 15 residues. The germline V gene has CDR1 SGHVS and CDR2 FQNEAQ. The CDR3 loop reads CASSLRDRGDFEQYF. The DNA for the CDR3 is TGTGCCAGCAGCTTAAGGGACAGGGGGGATTTCGAGCAGTACTTC.

The chain employs TRBV19 and TRBJ2-3; D not resolved. The CDR3 is 11 amino acids. V was clipped by 5 bases and J by 5 bases, with 5 bases between them. Germline CDR1 and CDR2: LNHDA and SQIVND (reference sequence). CDR3 sequence: CASSAIDTQYF. The CDR3 bases are TGTGCCAGTAGTGCCATAGATACGCAGTATTTT.

The rearrangement joins TRBV12-3 or TRBV12-4 to TRBJ2-3, with a possible D match to TRBD2 (6 bases). The ends were cut back, 6 bases at V and 4 bases at J, with 8 bases in the middle. This CDR3 spans 12 amino acids. The CDR3 protein is CASRSSADTQYF. CDR3 nucleotide sequence: TGTGCCAGCAGGTCTAGCGCAGATACGCAGTATTTT.

This rearrangement joins TRBV7-8 to TRBJ1-2; tentatively, D is TRBD1 (5 bases). With 8 bases removed from V and 4 bases from J, the gap between germline ends came to 20 bases. CDR3 size: 15 residues. CDR1 is SGHVS and CDR2 is FQNEAQ in the germline V gene. The DNA for the CDR3 is TGTGCCAGCTTTACACCGGGACCACCGGGCTATGGCTACACCTTC. Amino acids: CASFTPGPPGYGYTF. Full variable domain (missing parts from reference TRBV7-8 and TRBJ1-2): GAGVSQSPRYKVAKRGQDVALRCDPISGHVSLFWYQQALGQGPEFLTYFQNEAQLDKSGLPSDRFFAERPEGSVSTLKIQRTQQEDSAVYLCASFTPGPPGYGYTFGSGTRLTVV.

This clone has just one count. The chain uses TRBV27 and TRBJ2-7; the D gene is possibly TRBD1 (6 bases). The CDR3 is made up of 13 amino acids. V gave up 5 bases and J gave up 3 bases, with 11 bases separating them. The germline gives CDR1 MNHEY, CDR2 SMNVEV (reference sequence). The CDR3, as DNA: TGTGCCAGCAGTCTGACAGGCATCTACGAGCAGTACTTC. Translated: CASSLTGIYEQYF.

V usage is TRBV5-8 and J usage is TRBJ2-5; D unclear. CDR1 is SGHTS and CDR2 is YDEGEE in the germline V gene. This CDR3 comprises 12 residues. V was shortened by 5 bases and J by 4 bases, with 9 bases between the two germline ends. CDR3 bases: TGTGCCAGCAGAGGGTTGGCAGAGACCCAGTACTTC. Residues: CASRGLAETQYF.

The chain joins TRBV7-3 to TRBJ1-2; 8 bases align to TRBD1. Per germline, CDR1 SGHTA and CDR2 FQGTGA. With 5 bases clipped from V and 6 bases from J, the junction kept 5 bases outside the gene matches. The CDR3 covers 13 residues. CDR3 sequence reads: CASSPQGADGYTF. CDR3 DNA sequence: TGTGCCAGCAGCCCCCAGGGGGCTGATGGCTACACCTTC.

CDR3 protein: CASSAPSGRGLNEQFF. The CDR3 DNA sequence: TGTGCCAGCAGTGCGCCTAGCGGGAGGGGTTTAAATGAGCAGTTCTTC. The rearrangement joins TRBV6-1 to TRBJ2-1; 12 nucleotides agree with TRBD2. V shed 4 bases, J shed 7 bases, and the junction held 8 bases outside the gene matches. Per germline, CDR1 MNHNS and CDR2 SASEGT. This CDR3 contains 16 residues.

This clone was recorded once. The chain has TRBV24-1 and TRBJ2-1; 12 bases align to TRBD2. Trimming at V came to 9 bases and at J to 5 bases, leaving 1 base not matched to a gene. CDR3 length: 13 residues. Germline assignment: CDR1 KGHDR and CDR2 SFDVKD. The CDR3 sequence is CATRTSGDNEQFF. The CDR3 DNA reads TGTGCCACCCGGACTAGCGGGGACAATGAGCAGTTCTTC.

This clone has more than one count but fewer than ten. The chain combines TRBV3-1 (or the pseudogene TRBV3-2) with TRBJ1-1, with no clear D. The germline CDR1 and CDR2 sequences are LGHDT and YNNKEL (reference sequence). V shed 4 bases and J shed 4 bases, with 13 bases lying between them. The CDR3 has 14 residues. The CDR3 protein is CASSPSPGRTEAFF. Written as DNA, the CDR3 is TGTGCCAGCAGCCCCTCCCCCGGGCGCACTGAAGCTTTCTTT.